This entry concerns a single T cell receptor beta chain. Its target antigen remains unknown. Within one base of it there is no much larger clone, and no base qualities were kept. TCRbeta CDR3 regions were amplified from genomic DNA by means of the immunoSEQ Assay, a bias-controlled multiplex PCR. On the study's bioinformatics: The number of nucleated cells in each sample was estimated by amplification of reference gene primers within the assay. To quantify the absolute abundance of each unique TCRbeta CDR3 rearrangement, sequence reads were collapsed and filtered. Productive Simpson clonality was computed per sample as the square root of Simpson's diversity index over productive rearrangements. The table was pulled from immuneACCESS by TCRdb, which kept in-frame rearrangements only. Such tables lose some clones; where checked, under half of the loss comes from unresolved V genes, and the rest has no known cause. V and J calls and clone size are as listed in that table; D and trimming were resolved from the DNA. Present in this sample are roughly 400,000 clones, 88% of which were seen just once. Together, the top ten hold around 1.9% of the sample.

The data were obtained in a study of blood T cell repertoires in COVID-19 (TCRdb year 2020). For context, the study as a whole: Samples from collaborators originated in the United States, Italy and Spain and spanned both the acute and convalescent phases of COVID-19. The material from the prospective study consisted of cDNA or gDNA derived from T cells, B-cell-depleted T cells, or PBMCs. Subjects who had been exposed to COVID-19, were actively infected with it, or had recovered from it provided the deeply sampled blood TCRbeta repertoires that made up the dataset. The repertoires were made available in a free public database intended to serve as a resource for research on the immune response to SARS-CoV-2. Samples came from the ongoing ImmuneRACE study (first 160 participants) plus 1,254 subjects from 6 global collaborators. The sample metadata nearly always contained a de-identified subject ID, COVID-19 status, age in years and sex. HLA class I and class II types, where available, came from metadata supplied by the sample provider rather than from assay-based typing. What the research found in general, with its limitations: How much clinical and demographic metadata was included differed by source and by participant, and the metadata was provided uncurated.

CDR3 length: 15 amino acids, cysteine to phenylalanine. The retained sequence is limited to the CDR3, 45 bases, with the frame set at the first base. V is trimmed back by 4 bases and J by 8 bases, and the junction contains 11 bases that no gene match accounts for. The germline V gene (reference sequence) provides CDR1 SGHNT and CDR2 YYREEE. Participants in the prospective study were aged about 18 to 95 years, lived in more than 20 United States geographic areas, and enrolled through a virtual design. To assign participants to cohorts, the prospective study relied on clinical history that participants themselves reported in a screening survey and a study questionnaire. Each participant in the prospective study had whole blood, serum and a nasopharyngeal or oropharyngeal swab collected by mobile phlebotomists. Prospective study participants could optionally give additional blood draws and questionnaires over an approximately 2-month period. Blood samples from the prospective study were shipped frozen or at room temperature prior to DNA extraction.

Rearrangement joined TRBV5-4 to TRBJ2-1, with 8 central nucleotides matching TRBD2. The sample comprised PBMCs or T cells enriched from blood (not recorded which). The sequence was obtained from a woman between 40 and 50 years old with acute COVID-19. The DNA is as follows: TGTGCCAGCAGCCTCGGCGGGACTAGGGGACATGAGCAGTTCTTC. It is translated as CASSLGGTRGHEQFF.